One and the same sample provided the 7 T cell receptor beta chains below, sequenced in a study of T cells after somatic rescue of genetic block. The assay was immunoSEQ multiplex PCR, and TCRdb's table has in-frame clones only and misses some. The sample consists of 80,000 to 100,000 clones, 70% to 90% of them appearing once. The sequencing sample was made of peripheral blood mononuclear cells (PBMCs). These receptors were taken from a young woman.

The V gene is TRBV6-6, the J gene TRBJ1-4; maybe TRBD1 (6 bases). V shed 7 bases and J shed 12 bases, with 27 bases lying between them. This CDR3 has 16 amino acids. CDR1 and CDR2 (germline): MNHNY, SVGAGI (reference sequence). The CDR3 DNA is TGTGCCAGCACTGACAGGACAGTGCCGGGTCAGGCCGAACTGTTTTTT. Protein sequence: CASTDRTVPGQAELFF.

About this clone: Other DNA sequences from this sample encode an identical CDR3 as well. The chain has TRBV30 and TRBJ1-3; possible D gene TRBD1, 5 bases. The CDR3 has 15 amino acids. CDR1 is GTSNPN and CDR2 is SVGIG in the germline V gene (reference sequence). The CDR3 loop is CAWSPGRASGNTIYF. CDR3 nucleotides: TGTGCTTGGTCCCCGGGGCGGGCCTCTGGAAACACCATATATTTT.

The genes are TRBV7-8 and TRBJ1-1, with a tentative D call TRBD1 (5 bases). The V and J ends lost 5 bases and 3 bases respectively, with 19 bases between them. This CDR3 has 16 amino acids. Germline values: CDR1 SGHVS, CDR2 FQNEAQ. The CDR3 sequence: CASSARDQVLDTEAFF. CDR3 in DNA: TGTGCCAGCAGCGCTAGGGACCAGGTGCTGGACACTGAAGCTTTCTTT.

V and J are TRBV28 and TRBJ2-5; D is uncertain. The V and J ends lost 6 bases and 5 bases respectively, with 10 bases between them. This CDR3 is 12 amino acids long. From germline, CDR1 is MDHEN and CDR2 SYDVKM. CDR3 residues: CASSVAEETQYF. The CDR3 coding sequence is TGTGCCAGCAGCGTAGCCGAGGAGACCCAGTACTTC.

V and J are TRBV29-1 and TRBJ2-1, with 10 bases matching TRBD2. V trimming: 1 base; J trimming: 1 base; junction bases outside the gene matches: 4. Germline loops: CDR1 SQVTM, CDR2 ANQGSEA. This CDR3 comprises 16 residues. The CDR3 sequence: CSVEALAGGSYNEQFF. The CDR3 region has the DNA TGCAGCGTTGAAGCCTTAGCGGGAGGATCCTACAATGAGCAGTTCTTC.

The chain employs TRBV28 and TRBJ2-1; perhaps D is TRBD1 or TRBD2 (6 bases each). In germline, CDR1 is MDHEN, CDR2 SYDVKM. The CDR3 is 15 residues long. Trimming took 3 bases from V and 7 from J, leaving 16 bases between them. The CDR3 loop is CASSLVAGGKNEQFF. CDR3 in DNA: TGTGCCAGCAGTTTGGTGGCCGGGGGCAAGAATGAGCAGTTCTTC.

The chain joins TRBV6-5 to TRBJ2-7; D is undetermined. V lost 0 bases and J lost 2, with 14 bases in between. Germline CDR1 and CDR2: MNHEY and SVGAGI. The CDR3 sequence is 16 residues long. The DNA of the CDR3 is TGTGCCAGCAGTTACTCGCTCGGCCTAGAGGCCTACGAGCAGTACTTC. Amino acids: CASSYSLGLEAYEQYF.